The rows below give T cell receptor beta chains drawn from one sample of a study of shared clonotypes between healthy human individuals. Generated by immunoSEQ multiplex PCR, the TCRdb table keeps only in-frame clones and is missing some. The profile shows about 1.5 million clones, roughly 96% of them singletons. The sequenced sample was naive CD4+ T cells sorted from blood. The receptors shown here come from a young man in good health. Both conserved end residues are part of each CDR3. The D gene is left open where the match is weak. The listing skips clone size in some rows; elsewhere it reads once, few, many or a size class.

clone_size: -
j_call: TRBJ2-3
v_call: TRBV6-5
d_call: -
cdr3_nt: TGTGCCAGCAAGCAAGCTCATACGCAGTATTTT
cdr3_aa: CASKQAHTQYF

clone_size: -
j_call: TRBJ1-1
v_call: TRBV9
d_call: -
cdr3_nt: TGTGCCAGCAGCCAGACAGGGAACACTGAAGCTTTCTTT
cdr3_aa: CASSQTGNTEAFF

clone_size: -
j_call: TRBJ2-1
v_call: TRBV7-2
d_call: TRBD2
cdr3_nt: TGTGCCAGCAGCTGGGAGTGGGCTAGCGCCGGGAGGAAGCAGTTCTTC
cdr3_aa: CASSWEWASAGRKQFF

clone_size: -
j_call: TRBJ2-1
v_call: TRBV11-3
d_call: -
cdr3_nt: TGTGCCAGCAGCTCAAGGGGACATGGCTACAATGAGCAGTTCTTC
cdr3_aa: CASSSRGHGYNEQFF

clone_size: -
j_call: TRBJ2-7
v_call: TRBV7-3
d_call: TRBD2
cdr3_nt: TGTGCCAGCAGCTTAAAAGGGACTAGCGGGGGCTACGAGCAGTACTTC
cdr3_aa: CASSLKGTSGGYEQYF

clone_size: -
j_call: TRBJ1-2
v_call: TRBV6-6
d_call: -
cdr3_nt: TGTGCCAGCAGTCGGAAGACAGTTGGCTACACCTTC
cdr3_aa: CASSRKTVGYTF

clone_size: -
j_call: TRBJ2-7
v_call: TRBV7-2
d_call: -
cdr3_nt: TGTGCCAGCAGCTCCCTCGCCCTGACAGTAACGAACAACGAGCAGTACTTC
cdr3_aa: CASSSLALTVTNNEQYF

clone_size: -
j_call: TRBJ1-5
v_call: TRBV28
d_call: -
cdr3_nt: TGTGCCAGCAGTTTACCCGGGCTCGGGCCCCAGCATTTT
cdr3_aa: CASSLPGLGPQHF

clone_size: once
j_call: TRBJ2-1
v_call: TRBV29-1
d_call: TRBD2
cdr3_nt: TGCAGCGTTACCAGACTAGCGGGAACCTACAATGAGCAGTTCTTC
cdr3_aa: CSVTRLAGTYNEQFF

clone_size: -
j_call: TRBJ1-2
v_call: TRBV2
d_call: -
cdr3_nt: TGTGCCAGAGCAGTCTTGGGGGGCGGCTATGGCTACACCTTC
cdr3_aa: CARAVLGGGYGYTF

clone_size: -
j_call: TRBJ1-2
v_call: TRBV27
d_call: TRBD1
cdr3_nt: TGTGCCAGCAGTTATACAGGGGCAATTGGCTACACCTTC
cdr3_aa: CASSYTGAIGYTF

clone_size: -
j_call: TRBJ2-5
v_call: TRBV18
d_call: TRBD1
cdr3_nt: TGTGCCAGCTCACCCGCGATCGCCGGGACAGGGAAAGAGACCCAGTACTTC
cdr3_aa: CASSPAIAGTGKETQYF

clone_size: -
j_call: TRBJ1-2
v_call: TRBV4-1
d_call: -
cdr3_nt: TGCGCCAGCAGTCGTCAGCAGGACTATGGCTACACCTTC
cdr3_aa: CASSRQQDYGYTF

clone_size: -
j_call: TRBJ1-2
v_call: TRBV28
d_call: -
cdr3_nt: TGTGCCAGCAGTCCCCGGGGGGGAATACATGGCTACACCTTC
cdr3_aa: CASSPRGGIHGYTF

clone_size: -
j_call: TRBJ2-5
v_call: TRBV9
d_call: TRBD2
cdr3_nt: TGTGCCAGCAGCGTTGGGCTAGCGGGAGGTAGTCGAGAGACCCAGTACTTC
cdr3_aa: CASSVGLAGGSRETQYF

clone_size: -
j_call: TRBJ2-5
v_call: TRBV18
d_call: TRBD2
cdr3_nt: TGTGCCAGCTCACCCGCACTGGCGGGAGTTGGAGAGACCCAGTACTTC
cdr3_aa: CASSPALAGVGETQYF

clone_size: -
j_call: TRBJ2-5
v_call: TRBV19
d_call: -
cdr3_nt: TGTGCCAGTAGACCACCGGGTCGCCAAGAGGCCCAGTACTTC
cdr3_aa: CASRPPGRQEAQYF

clone_size: -
j_call: TRBJ2-3
v_call: TRBV5-1
d_call: -
cdr3_nt: TGCGCCAGCAGCTTGGTGCTAGCAGGTGGGGATACGCAGTATTTT
cdr3_aa: CASSLVLAGGDTQYF

clone_size: -
j_call: TRBJ2-2
v_call: TRBV6-1
d_call: TRBD1
cdr3_nt: TGTGCCAGTCGCCGGGACAGGGGGTGGACCGGGGAGCTGTTTTTT
cdr3_aa: CASRRDRGWTGELFF

clone_size: -
j_call: TRBJ1-2
v_call: TRBV5-6
d_call: -
cdr3_nt: TGTGCCAGCAGCTCTACGGTGATTAACTATGGCTACACCTTC
cdr3_aa: CASSSTVINYGYTF

clone_size: -
j_call: TRBJ2-7
v_call: TRBV28
d_call: TRBD2
cdr3_nt: TGTGCCAGCAGTTTAGCGGGGGGAGATTACGAGCAGTACTTC
cdr3_aa: CASSLAGGDYEQYF

clone_size: -
j_call: TRBJ2-1
v_call: TRBV29-1
d_call: -
cdr3_nt: TGCAGCGTTGGGGTGGGAAGCTCCTACAATGAGCAGTTCTTC
cdr3_aa: CSVGVGSSYNEQFF

clone_size: -
j_call: TRBJ2-7
v_call: TRBV19
d_call: -
cdr3_nt: TGTGCCAGTACCCTAACGGGAGCTGGTAACGAGCAGTACTTC
cdr3_aa: CASTLTGAGNEQYF

clone_size: -
j_call: TRBJ2-7
v_call: TRBV14
d_call: -
cdr3_nt: TGTGCCAGCAGCCAACGGCCCTACGAGCAGTACTTC
cdr3_aa: CASSQRPYEQYF

clone_size: once
j_call: TRBJ2-5
v_call: TRBV5-4
d_call: -
cdr3_nt: TGTGCCAGCAGCCCGCCGGGGCCAGGGGAGACCCAGTACTTC
cdr3_aa: CASSPPGPGETQYF

clone_size: -
j_call: TRBJ2-1
v_call: TRBV5-1
d_call: -
cdr3_nt: TGCGCCAGCAGCCCGGCGGGTAGCGGTAGCTCCTACAATGAGCAGTTCTTC
cdr3_aa: CASSPAGSGSSYNEQFF

clone_size: -
j_call: TRBJ2-7
v_call: TRBV11-2
d_call: -
cdr3_nt: TGTGCCAGCGGTTTGGAATTCTCCTACGAGCAGTACTTC
cdr3_aa: CASGLEFSYEQYF

clone_size: -
j_call: TRBJ2-1
v_call: TRBV5-1
d_call: -
cdr3_nt: TGCGCCAGCAGCTTGGTATCCTCCAATGAGCAGTTCTTC
cdr3_aa: CASSLVSSNEQFF

clone_size: -
j_call: TRBJ1-4
v_call: TRBV7-9
d_call: -
cdr3_nt: TGTGCCAGCAGCTACGTTGGGGGAGAAAAACTGTTTTTT
cdr3_aa: CASSYVGGEKLFF

clone_size: -
j_call: TRBJ2-2
v_call: TRBV5-4
d_call: -
cdr3_nt: TGTGCCAGCAGCTCAATACAGGGACCGAACACCGGGGAGCTGTTTTTT
cdr3_aa: CASSSIQGPNTGELFF

clone_size: -
j_call: TRBJ2-7
v_call: TRBV5-4
d_call: TRBD1
cdr3_nt: TGTGCCAGCAGCCAGGGGACAGGTAACGAGCAGTACTTC
cdr3_aa: CASSQGTGNEQYF

clone_size: -
j_call: TRBJ1-2
v_call: TRBV28
d_call: TRBD1
cdr3_nt: TGTGCCAGCAGCGGACAGGGCCGTGGCTACACCTTC
cdr3_aa: CASSGQGRGYTF

clone_size: -
j_call: TRBJ2-1
v_call: TRBV19
d_call: -
cdr3_nt: TGTGCCAGTAGTATAGACGGAAAGCCCTACAATGAGCAGTTCTTC
cdr3_aa: CASSIDGKPYNEQFF